This T cell receptor (beta chain) emerged from a study of beta chain features in type 1 diabetes. The CDR3 runs 14 residues. Trimming left V 7 bases short and J 2 bases short, with 16 bases between. Germline lookup yields CDR1 GTSNPN and CDR2 SVGIG (reference sequence). Study-wide points: Patients with type 1 diabetes showed fewer VDJ junction insertions and more deletions.

Reverse transcribing all isolated RNA meant expressed TCRB transcripts were sequenced. An average around 3.3 million reads came from naive, central memory and regulatory T cell samples. This table comes from immunoSEQ multiplex PCR, and its TCRdb copy is limited to in-frame clones, with some not included. This table holds under 500,000 clones, around 28% found once. Donors underwent one heparinised blood draw, approximately 120 mL on average. This clone was observed a few times. Antigen unknown. Sequences were obtained from naive CD4+ T cells from blood. The chain is built from TRBV30 and TRBJ2-3; D ambiguous. The clonotype comes from a man aged 18 to 29 in good health. This CDR3 reads CASRWAAITDTQYF. For the CDR3, the DNA is TGTGCCTCCCGATGGGCGGCTATCACAGATACGCAGTATTTT.